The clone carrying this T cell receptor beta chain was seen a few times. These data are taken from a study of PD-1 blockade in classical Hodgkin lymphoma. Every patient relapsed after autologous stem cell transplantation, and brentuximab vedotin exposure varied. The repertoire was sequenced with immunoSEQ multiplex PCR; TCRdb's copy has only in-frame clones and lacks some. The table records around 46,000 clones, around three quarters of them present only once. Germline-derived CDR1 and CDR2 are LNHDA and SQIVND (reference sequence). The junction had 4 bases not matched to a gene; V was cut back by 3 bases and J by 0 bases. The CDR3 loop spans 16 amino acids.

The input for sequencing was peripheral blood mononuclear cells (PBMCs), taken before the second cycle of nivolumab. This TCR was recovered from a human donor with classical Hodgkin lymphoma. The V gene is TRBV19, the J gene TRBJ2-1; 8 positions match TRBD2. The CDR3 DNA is TGTGCCAGTAGTATTTCGGGGGGGAGCTCCTACAATGAGCAGTTCTTC. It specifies CASSISGGSSYNEQFF.